The T cell receptor beta chain under discussion was sequenced for a study of Ad26.COV2.S vaccination and SARS-CoV-2 variants. Study-level information: A participant enrolled in the COV1001 Ad26.COV2.S trial arm provided the sample. Study-wide results and caveats: Following vaccination, spike-specific CD8+ and CD4+ T cell responses reportedly exhibited substantial breadth. Total T cell responses, in the TCR breadth and depth analyses, may have been underestimated.

Concerning this clone: No antigen is known for it.

Treatment of the sample: roughly 20 received Ad26.COV2.S at low or high dose, single or two shots; 5 received placebo; per-sample allocation not given. Day 63 after the first injection of vaccine or placebo was the sampling time. The table came from immunoSEQ multiplex PCR; TCRdb's copy has only in-frame clones and leaves some out. The sample contains roughly 300,000 clones, 85% to 90% of which appear only once. This sequence was found in a person between 18 and 65 years old who received the Ad26.COV2.S COVID-19 vaccine or a placebo. The material sequenced was peripheral blood, taken in a trial of Ad26.COV2.S vaccine versus placebo.

The CDR3 DNA is TGTGCCAGCAGCTTAGGATTGGTAGGGGATGGCACTGAAGCTTTCTTT. Translating it yields CASSLGLVGDGTEAFF. The genes are TRBV7-8 and TRBJ1-1, with D maybe TRBD1 (5 bases). CDR1 is SGHVS, CDR2 FQNEAQ, per germline. Trimming cost V 1 base and J 4 bases, with 16 bases left between them. The CDR3 totals 16 residues.